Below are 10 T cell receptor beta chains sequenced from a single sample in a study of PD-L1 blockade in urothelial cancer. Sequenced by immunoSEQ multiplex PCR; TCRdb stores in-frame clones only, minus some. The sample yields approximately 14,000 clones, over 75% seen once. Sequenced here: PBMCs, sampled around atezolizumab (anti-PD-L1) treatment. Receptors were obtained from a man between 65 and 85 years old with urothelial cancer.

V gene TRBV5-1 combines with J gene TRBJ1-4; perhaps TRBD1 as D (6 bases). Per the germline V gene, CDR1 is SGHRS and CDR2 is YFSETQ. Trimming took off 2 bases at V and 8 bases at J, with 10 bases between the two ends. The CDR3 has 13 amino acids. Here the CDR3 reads CASSFTGPEKLFF. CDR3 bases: TGCGCCAGCAGCTTCACAGGGCCGGAAAAACTGTTTTTT.

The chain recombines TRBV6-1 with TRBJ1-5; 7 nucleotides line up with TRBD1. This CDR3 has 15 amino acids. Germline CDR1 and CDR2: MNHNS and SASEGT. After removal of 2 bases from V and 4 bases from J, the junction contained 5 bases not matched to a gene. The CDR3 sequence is CASSEQGRGNQPQHF. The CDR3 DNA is TGTGCCAGCAGTGAACAGGGCAGGGGGAATCAGCCCCAGCATTTT.

CDR3 in DNA: TGTGCCAGCAGTTTCTTAGAAGGGGGCGATGAGCAGTTCTTC. This translates into CASSFLEGGDEQFF. The V call is TRBV27, the J call TRBJ2-1; 7 bases line up with TRBD1. The CDR3 totals 14 residues. The junction had 7 bases not matched to a gene; V was cut back by 3 bases and J by 8 bases. Germline V lookup: CDR1 MNHEY, CDR2 SMNVEV (reference sequence).

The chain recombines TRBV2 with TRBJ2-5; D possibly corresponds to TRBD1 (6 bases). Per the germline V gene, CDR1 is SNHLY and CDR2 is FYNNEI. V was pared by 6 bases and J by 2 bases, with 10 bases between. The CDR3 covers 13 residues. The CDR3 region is CASRAGQQETQYF. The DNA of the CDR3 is TGTGCCAGCAGGGCCGGACAGCAAGAGACCCAGTACTTC.

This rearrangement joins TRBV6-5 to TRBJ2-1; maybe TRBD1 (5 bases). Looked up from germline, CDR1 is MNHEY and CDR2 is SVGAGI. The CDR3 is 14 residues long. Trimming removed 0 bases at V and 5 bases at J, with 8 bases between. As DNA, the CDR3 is TGTGCCAGCAGTTACTCCAGACAGAACAATGAGCAGTTCTTC. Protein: CASSYSRQNNEQFF.

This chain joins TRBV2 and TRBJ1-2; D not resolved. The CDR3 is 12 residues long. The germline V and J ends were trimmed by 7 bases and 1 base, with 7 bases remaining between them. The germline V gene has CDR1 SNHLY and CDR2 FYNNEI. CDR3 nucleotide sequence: TGTGCCAGCAACAACAATAACTATGGCTACACCTTC. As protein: CASNNNNYGYTF. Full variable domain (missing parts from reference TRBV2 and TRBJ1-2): EPEVTQTPSHQVTQMGQEVILRCVPISNHLYFYWYRQILGQKVEFLVSFYNNEISEKSEIFDDQFSVERPDGSNFTLKIRSTKLEDSAMYFCASNNNNYGYTFGSGTRLTVV.

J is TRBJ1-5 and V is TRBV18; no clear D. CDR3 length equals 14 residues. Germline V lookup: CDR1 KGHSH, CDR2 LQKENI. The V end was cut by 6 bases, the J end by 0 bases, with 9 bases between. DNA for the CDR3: TGTGCCAGCTCCATTGCAGATAGCAATCAGCCCCAGCATTTT. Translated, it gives CASSIADSNQPQHF.

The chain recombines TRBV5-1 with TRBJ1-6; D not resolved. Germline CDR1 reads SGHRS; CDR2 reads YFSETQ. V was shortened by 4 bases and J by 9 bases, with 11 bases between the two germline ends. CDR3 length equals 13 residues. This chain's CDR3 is CASSQQDSSPLHF. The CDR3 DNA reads TGCGCCAGCAGCCAGCAGGATAGTTCACCCCTCCACTTT. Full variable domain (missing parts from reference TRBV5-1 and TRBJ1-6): KAGVTQTPRYLIKTRGQQVTLSCSPISGHRSVSWYQQTPGQGLQFLFEYFSETQRNKGNFPGRFSGRQFSNSRSEMNVSTLELGDSALYLCASSQQDSSPLHFGNGTRLTVT.

Here the CDR3 reads CAWSGGLLRQYF. CDR3 bases: TGTGCCTGGAGTGGTGGACTATTGCGGCAGTACTTC. V gene TRBV30 combines with J gene TRBJ2-7, with D possibly TRBD2 on 6 matching bases. The CDR3 sequence is 12 residues long. The germline V and J ends were trimmed by 1 base and 9 bases, with 13 bases remaining between them. Per germline, CDR1 GTSNPN and CDR2 SVGIG (reference sequence).

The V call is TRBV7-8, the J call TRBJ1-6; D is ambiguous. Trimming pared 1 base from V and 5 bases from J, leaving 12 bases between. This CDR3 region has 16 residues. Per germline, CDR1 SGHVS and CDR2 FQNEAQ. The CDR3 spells CASSLGGVWDNSPLHF. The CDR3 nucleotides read TGTGCCAGCAGCTTAGGCGGGGTATGGGATAATTCACCCCTCCACTTT.